This TCR beta chain was retrieved from a study of CXCR3-negative and CXCR3-positive naive CD8 T cells. The CDR3 totals 13 residues. CDR1 and CDR2 from the germline V gene are DFQATT and SNEGSKA (reference sequence). For this clonotype: What it binds is unknown.

Findings and limits, study-wide: Naive cells used TRBV-TRBJ genes in much the same way whether CXCR3-negative or CXCR3-positive; memory cells did not.

Libraries of TRB cDNA were made by 5' RACE and carried UMIs. With the 5' RACE reads reprocessed, TCRdb shows one record per CDR3 protein and no DNA. The sample yields about 130,000 distinct CDR3 sequences, of which the top ten take up about 0.44%. The TCR sequence derives from a human donor in good health. Some clones in this sample may be carry-over from other donors' samples. Sequencing was done on a sample of naive CXCR3- CD8+ T cells from blood. Subset of the sample: CD45RO-CCR7+CD27+CD95- naive CD8+ T cells lacking CXCR3 (TNR3-). The chain joins TRBV20-1 to TRBJ2-7; TCRdb returns TRBD1, unconfirmable since there is no DNA. The CDR3 sequence is CSARVAGAYEQYF.